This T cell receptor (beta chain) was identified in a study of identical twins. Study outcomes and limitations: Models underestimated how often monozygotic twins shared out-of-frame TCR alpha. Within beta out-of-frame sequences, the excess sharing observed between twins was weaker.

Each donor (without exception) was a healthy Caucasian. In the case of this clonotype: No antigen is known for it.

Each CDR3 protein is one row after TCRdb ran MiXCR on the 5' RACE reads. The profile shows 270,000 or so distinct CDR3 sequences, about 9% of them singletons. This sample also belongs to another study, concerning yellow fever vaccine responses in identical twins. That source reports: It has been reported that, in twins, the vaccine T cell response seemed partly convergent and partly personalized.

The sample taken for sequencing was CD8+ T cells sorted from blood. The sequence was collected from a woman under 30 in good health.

DNA of the CDR3: TGTGCCAGCAGTTTATCTGCAGGGGGGGAGTACGAGCAGTACTTC. Its translation: CASSLSAGGEYEQYF. The chain carries TRBV27 and TRBJ2-7; D is possibly TRBD1 or TRBD2 (7 bases each). Trimming removed 0 bases from V and 4 bases from J, with 13 bases in between. This CDR3 is built from 15 residues. The germline gives CDR1 MNHEY, CDR2 SMNVEV (reference sequence).